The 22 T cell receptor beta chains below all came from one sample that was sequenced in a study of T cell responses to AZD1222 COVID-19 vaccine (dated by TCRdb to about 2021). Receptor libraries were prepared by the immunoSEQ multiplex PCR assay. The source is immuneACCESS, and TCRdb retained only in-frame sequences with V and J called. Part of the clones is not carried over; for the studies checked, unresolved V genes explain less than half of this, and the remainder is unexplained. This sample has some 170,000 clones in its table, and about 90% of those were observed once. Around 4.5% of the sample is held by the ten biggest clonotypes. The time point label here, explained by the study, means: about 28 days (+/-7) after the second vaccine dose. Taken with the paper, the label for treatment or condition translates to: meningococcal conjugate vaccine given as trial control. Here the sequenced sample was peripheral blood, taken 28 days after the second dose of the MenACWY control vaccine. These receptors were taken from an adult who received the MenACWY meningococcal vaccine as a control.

The CDR3 reads CASSLDARSGNTIYF. Written as DNA, the CDR3 is TGTGCCAGCAGCTTGGACGCGCGCTCTGGAAACACCATATATTTT. This chain uses TRBV7-2 with TRBJ1-3; D is undetermined. The CDR3 spans 15 residues. Germline V CDR1 and CDR2: SGHTA, FQGNSA. V lost 3 bases, J lost 0 bases, and 9 bases lay in between.

The CDR3 coding sequence is TGTGCCAGCAGTTTTGGCGCCCTAGGTGGGAGGGGCCTTTGGGGCTACACCTTC. It encodes CASSFGALGGRGLWGYTF. This sequence joins TRBV28 and TRBJ1-2; possibly TRBD1 for D (5 bases). The CDR3 extends over 18 amino acids. Germline loops: CDR1 MDHEN, CDR2 SYDVKM. Trimming removed 3 bases from V and 8 bases from J, with 28 bases in between.

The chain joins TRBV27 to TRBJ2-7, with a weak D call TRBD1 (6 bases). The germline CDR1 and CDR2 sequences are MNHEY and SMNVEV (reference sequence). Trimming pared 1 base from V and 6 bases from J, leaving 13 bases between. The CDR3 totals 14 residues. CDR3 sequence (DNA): TGTGCCAGCAGTTTATACGGCAGGGGAACCGAGCAGTACTTC. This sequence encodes CASSLYGRGTEQYF.

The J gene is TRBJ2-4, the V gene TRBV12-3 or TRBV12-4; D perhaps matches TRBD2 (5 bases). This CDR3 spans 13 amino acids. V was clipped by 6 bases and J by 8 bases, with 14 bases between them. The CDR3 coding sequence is TGTGCCAGCAGCCTGGTAGGAGCGGACATTCAGTACTTC. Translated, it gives CASSLVGADIQYF.

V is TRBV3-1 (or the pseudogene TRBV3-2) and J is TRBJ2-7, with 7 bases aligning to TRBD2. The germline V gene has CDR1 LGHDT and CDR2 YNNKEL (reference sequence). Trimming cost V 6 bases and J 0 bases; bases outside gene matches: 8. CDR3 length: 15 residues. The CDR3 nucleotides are TGTGCCAGCAGTTGGGCTAGCGGTAGCTCCTACGAGCAGTACTTC. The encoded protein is CASSWASGSSYEQYF.

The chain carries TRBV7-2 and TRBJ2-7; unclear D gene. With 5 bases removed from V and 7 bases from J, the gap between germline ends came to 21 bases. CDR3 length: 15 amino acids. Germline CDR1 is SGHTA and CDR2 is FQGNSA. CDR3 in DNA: TGTGCCAGCAGCCCCTGGGGAATGCCCAGGAAAGAGCAGTACTTC. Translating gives CASSPWGMPRKEQYF.

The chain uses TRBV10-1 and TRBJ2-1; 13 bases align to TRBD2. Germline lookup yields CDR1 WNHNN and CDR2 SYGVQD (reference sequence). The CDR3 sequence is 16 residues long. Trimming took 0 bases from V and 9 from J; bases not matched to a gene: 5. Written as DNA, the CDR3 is TGCGCCAGCAGTGAGTCCTGGACTAGCGGGAGCCGTGAGCAGTTCTTC. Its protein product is CASSESWTSGSREQFF.

The CDR3 nucleotides are TGCGCCAGCAGCCAACAGGGGAGCAACTATGGCTACACCTTC. Translated: CASSQQGSNYGYTF. This chain links TRBV4-1 with TRBJ1-2; D perhaps matches TRBD1 (6 bases). Trimming left V 2 bases short and J 2 bases short, with 9 bases between. In germline, CDR1 is MGHRA, CDR2 YSYEKL. The CDR3 runs 14 residues.

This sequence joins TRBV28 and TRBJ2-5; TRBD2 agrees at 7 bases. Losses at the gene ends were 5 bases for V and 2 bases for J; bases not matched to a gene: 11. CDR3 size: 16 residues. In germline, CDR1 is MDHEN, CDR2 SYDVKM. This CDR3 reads CASSPLGSGQQETQYF. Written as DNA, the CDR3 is TGTGCCAGCAGTCCCCTGGGTAGCGGGCAACAAGAGACCCAGTACTTC.

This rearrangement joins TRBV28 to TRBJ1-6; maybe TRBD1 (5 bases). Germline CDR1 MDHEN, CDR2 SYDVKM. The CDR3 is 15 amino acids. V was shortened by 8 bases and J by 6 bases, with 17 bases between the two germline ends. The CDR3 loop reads CASSTGGQGNSPLHF. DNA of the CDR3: TGTGCCAGCTCGACCGGTGGGCAGGGTAATTCACCCCTCCACTTT.

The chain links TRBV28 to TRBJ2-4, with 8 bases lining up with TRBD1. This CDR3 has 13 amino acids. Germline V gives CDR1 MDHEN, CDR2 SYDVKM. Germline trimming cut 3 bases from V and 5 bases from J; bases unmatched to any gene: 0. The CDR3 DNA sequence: TGTGCCAGCAGTTTGGGACAGGAAAACATTCAGTACTTC. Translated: CASSLGQENIQYF.

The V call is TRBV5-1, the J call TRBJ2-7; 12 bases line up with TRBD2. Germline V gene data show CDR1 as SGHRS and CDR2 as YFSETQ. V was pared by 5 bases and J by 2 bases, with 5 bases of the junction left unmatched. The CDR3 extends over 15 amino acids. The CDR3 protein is CASRSGTSGPYEQYF. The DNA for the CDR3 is TGCGCCAGCAGGTCTGGGACTAGCGGGCCCTACGAGCAGTACTTC.

CDR3 amino acids: CASSLQSSTYNEQFF. CDR3 DNA: TGTGCCAGCAGCTTGCAATCTAGTACCTACAATGAGCAGTTCTTC. The chain recombines TRBV7-2 with TRBJ2-1; D unclear. The V and J ends lost 3 bases and 2 bases respectively, with 11 bases between them. Germline V CDR1 and CDR2: SGHTA, FQGNSA. The CDR3 has 15 amino acids. Looking up the rest from reference TRBV7-2 and TRBJ2-1 gives the full variable domain: GAGVSQSPSNKVTEKGKDVELRCDPISGHTALYWYRQSLGQGLEFLIYFQGNSAPDKSGLPSDRFSAERTGGSVSTLTIQRTQQEDSAVYLCASSLQSSTYNEQFFGPGTRLTVL.

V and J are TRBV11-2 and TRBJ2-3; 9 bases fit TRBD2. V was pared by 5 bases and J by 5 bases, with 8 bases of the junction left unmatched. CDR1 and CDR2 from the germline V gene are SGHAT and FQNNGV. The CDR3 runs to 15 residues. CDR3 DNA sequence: TGTGCCAGCAGCCATAGCGGGAGCTATAGAGATACGCAGTATTTT. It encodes CASSHSGSYRDTQYF.

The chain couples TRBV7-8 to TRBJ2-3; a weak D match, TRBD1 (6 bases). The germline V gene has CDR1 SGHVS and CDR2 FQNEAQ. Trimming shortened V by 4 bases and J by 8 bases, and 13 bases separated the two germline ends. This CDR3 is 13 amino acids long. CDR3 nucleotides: TGTGCCAGCAGCTCAGGCAGGGGCCTTACGCAGTATTTT. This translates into CASSSGRGLTQYF.

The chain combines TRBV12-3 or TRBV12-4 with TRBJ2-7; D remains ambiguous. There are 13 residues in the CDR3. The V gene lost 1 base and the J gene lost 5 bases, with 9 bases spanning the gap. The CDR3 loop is CASSLDFRDEQYF. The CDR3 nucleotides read TGTGCCAGCAGTTTAGACTTCCGCGACGAGCAGTACTTC.

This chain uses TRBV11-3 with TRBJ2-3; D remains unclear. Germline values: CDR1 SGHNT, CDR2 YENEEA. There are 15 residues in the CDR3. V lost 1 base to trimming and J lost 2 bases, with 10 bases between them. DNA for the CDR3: TGTGCCAGCAGCTTAGGGAGTACCCCCACAGATACGCAGTATTTT. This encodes CASSLGSTPTDTQYF.

The CDR3 is CASSLDRVVANYGYTF. Written as DNA, the CDR3 is TGTGCCAGCTCACTGGACAGGGTGGTGGCCAACTATGGCTACACCTTC. The chain couples TRBV18 to TRBJ1-2; 8 bases are a match to TRBD1. The CDR3 length is 16 residues. With V trimmed by 4 bases and J by 2 bases, 9 bases remained unmatched. The germline CDR1 and CDR2 sequences are KGHSH and LQKENI.

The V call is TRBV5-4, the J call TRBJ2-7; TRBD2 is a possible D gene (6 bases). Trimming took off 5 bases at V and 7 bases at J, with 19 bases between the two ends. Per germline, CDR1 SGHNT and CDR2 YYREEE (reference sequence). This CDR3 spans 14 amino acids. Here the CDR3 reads CASRGRGSPGEQYF. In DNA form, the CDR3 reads TGTGCCAGCAGGGGGCGGGGTTCCCCGGGTGAGCAGTACTTC.

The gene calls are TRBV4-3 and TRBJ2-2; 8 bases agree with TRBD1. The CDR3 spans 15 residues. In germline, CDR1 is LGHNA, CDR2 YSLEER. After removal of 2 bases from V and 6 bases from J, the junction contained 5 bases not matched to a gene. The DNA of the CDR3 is TGCGCCAGCAGCCAAATGACAGGGGAGTCCGGGGAGCTGTTTTTT. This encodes CASSQMTGESGELFF.

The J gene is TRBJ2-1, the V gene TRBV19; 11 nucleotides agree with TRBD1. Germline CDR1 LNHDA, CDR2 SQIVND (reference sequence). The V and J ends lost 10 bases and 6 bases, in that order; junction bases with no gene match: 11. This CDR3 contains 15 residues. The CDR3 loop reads CATSTGTGGFNEQFF. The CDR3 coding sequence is TGTGCCACCTCCACCGGGACAGGGGGATTCAATGAGCAGTTCTTC.

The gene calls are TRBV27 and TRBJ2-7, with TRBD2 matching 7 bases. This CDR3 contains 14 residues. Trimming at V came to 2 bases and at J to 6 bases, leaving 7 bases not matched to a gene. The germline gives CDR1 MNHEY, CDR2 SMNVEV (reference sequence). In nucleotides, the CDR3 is TGTGCCAGCAGTTTAACAATGGGGGAGGGCGAGCAGTACTTC. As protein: CASSLTMGEGEQYF.